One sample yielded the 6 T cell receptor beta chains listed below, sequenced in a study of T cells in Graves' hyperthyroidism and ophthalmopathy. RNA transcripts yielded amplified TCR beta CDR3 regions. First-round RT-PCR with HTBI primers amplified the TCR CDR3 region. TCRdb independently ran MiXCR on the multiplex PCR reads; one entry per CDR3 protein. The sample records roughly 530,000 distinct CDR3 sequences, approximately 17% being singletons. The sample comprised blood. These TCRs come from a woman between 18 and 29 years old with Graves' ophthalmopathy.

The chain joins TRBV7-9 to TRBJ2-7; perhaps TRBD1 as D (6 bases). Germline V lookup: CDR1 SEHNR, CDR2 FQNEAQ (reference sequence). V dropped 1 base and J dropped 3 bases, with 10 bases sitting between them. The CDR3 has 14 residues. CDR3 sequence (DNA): TGTGCCAGCAGCTTAGTAGACAGGAGCTACGAGCAGTACTTC. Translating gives CASSLVDRSYEQYF.

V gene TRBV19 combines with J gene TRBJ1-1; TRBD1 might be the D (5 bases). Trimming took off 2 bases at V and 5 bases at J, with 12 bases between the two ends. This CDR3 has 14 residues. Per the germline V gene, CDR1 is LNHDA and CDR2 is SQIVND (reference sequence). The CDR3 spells CASSINQGRTEAFF. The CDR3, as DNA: TGTGCCAGTAGTATAAACCAGGGCCGAACTGAAGCTTTCTTT. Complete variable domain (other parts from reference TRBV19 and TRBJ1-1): DGGITQSPKYLFRKEGQNVTLSCEQNLNHDAMYWYRQDPGQGLRLIYYSQIVNDFQKGDIAEGYSVSREKKESFPLTVTSAQKNPTAFYLCASSINQGRTEAFFGQGTRLTVV.

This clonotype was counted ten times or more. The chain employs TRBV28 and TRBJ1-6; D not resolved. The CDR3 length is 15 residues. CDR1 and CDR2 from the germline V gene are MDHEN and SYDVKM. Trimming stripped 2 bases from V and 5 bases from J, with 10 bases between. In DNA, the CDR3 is TGTGCCAGCAGTTTACCAGAGACAAATAATTCACCCCTCCACTTT. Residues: CASSLPETNNSPLHF.

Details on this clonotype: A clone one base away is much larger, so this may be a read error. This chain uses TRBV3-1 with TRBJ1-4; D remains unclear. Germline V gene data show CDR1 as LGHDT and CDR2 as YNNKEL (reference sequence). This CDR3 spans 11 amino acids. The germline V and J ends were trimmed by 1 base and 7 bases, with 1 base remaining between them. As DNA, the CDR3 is TGTGCCAGCAGCCAAGCTGAAAAACTGTTTTTT. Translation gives CASSQAEKLFF.

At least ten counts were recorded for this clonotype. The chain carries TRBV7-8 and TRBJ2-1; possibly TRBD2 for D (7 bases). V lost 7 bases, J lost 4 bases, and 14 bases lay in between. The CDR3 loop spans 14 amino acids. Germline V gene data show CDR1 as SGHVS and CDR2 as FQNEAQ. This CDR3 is CASIGGGEYNEQFF. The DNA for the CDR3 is TGTGCCAGCATAGGGGGGGGGGAGTACAATGAGCAGTTCTTC. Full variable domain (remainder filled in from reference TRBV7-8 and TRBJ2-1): GAGVSQSPRYKVAKRGQDVALRCDPISGHVSLFWYQQALGQGPEFLTYFQNEAQLDKSGLPSDRFFAERPEGSVSTLKIQRTQQEDSAVYLCASIGGGEYNEQFFGPGTRLTVL.

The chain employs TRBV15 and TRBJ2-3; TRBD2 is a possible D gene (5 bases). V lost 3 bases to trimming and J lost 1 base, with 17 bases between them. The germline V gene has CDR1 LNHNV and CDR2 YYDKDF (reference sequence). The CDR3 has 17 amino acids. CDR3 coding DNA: TGTGCCACCAGCAGCGTTATCCAAGGAGGTGGCACAGATACGCAGTATTTT. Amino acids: CATSSVIQGGGTDTQYF.